This is a list of T cell receptor beta chains from one sample in a study of identical twins. Using its own MiXCR run on the 5' RACE reads, TCRdb lists one record per CDR3 protein. The sample shows 450,000 to 600,000 distinct CDR3 sequences, around 20% of them seen only once. This sample also appeared in a second study, on yellow fever vaccine responses in identical twins.

Sequenced material: CD4+ T cells sorted from blood. These receptors came from a woman between 18 and 29 years old in good health. The CDR3 runs from the conserved cysteine through the conserved F or W. A D gene is named only where the DNA matches it firmly. The size entry is marked missing in some rows and otherwise reads once, few, many or a size class.

TRBJ2-6,NA,TRBV2,NA,TGTGCCAGCAGTGTAGGGGAGGCTGGGGCCAACGTCCTGACTTTC,CASSVGEAGANVLTF
TRBJ2-5,few,TRBV4-1,TRBD1,TGCGCCAGCAGCCAGACCTGGACAGGGTCGGGAGAGACCCAGTACTTC,CASSQTWTGSGETQYF
TRBJ2-1,NA,TRBV6-2/TRBV6-3,TRBD2,TGTGCCAGCAGTAAAGCCGGGACTAGCGGGAGTTATGAGCAGTTCTTC,CASSKAGTSGSYEQFF
TRBJ2-3,few,TRBV5-1,TRBD1,TGCGCCAGCAGCTTGGGACAGGGGAAAGGAGATACGCAGTATTTT,CASSLGQGKGDTQYF
TRBJ2-1,NA,TRBV7-9,NA,TGTGCCAGCAGCCCCACGGAGGGGACTTCCTACAATGAGCAGTTCTTC,CASSPTEGTSYNEQFF
TRBJ2-3,few,TRBV5-5,TRBD2,TGTGCCAGCAGCAAATCCTTTGGACTAGCTGGGGAGGGGCAGTATTTT,CASSKSFGLAGEGQYF
TRBJ2-4,once,TRBV28,NA,TGTGCCAGCAGTCGCCCTATAATGTCTACAGCCAAAAACATTCAGTACTTC,CASSRPIMSTAKNIQYF
TRBJ2-5,few,TRBV5-1,TRBD1,TGCGCCAGCAGCCCGGAACCAGACAGGGGCAAGGAGACCCAGTACTTC,CASSPEPDRGKETQYF
TRBJ2-2,few,TRBV4-1,TRBD2,TGCGCCAGCAGCCAAGATTCGCGAGCGGGAGGGCCCGGGGAGCTGTTTTTT,CASSQDSRAGGPGELFF
TRBJ1-2,NA,TRBV7-2,NA,TGTGCCAGCAGCTTAGGAGGGGACCGCGGGGGCTACACCTTC,CASSLGGDRGGYTF
TRBJ2-7,once,TRBV6-5,NA,TGTGCCAGCAGTTGGTGGACAGAGGGCGAGCAGTACTTC,CASSWWTEGEQYF
TRBJ2-3,few,TRBV10-3,TRBD1,TGTGCCATTACGGACAGGGCAGCCACAGATACGCAGTATTTT,CAITDRAATDTQYF
TRBJ2-1,NA,TRBV28,TRBD1,TGTGCCAGCAGTCACGACAGGGTCGGTTACAATGAGCAGTTCTTC,CASSHDRVGYNEQFF
TRBJ2-1,NA,TRBV12-3/TRBV12-4,NA,TGTGCCAGCAGTTTAGGTGAAGTGGGGCAGGGTGAGTTCTTC,CASSLGEVGQGEFF
TRBJ2-1,few,TRBV4-1,TRBD1,TGCGCCAGCAGCCATCCCAGGGGGCAGGGAGGAACCTACAATGAGCAGTTCTTC,CASSHPRGQGGTYNEQFF